The 20 T cell receptor beta chains in this list originate from one sample, sequenced in a study of shared T cell receptors in the human thymus. Sequencing used immunoSEQ multiplex PCR; TCRdb keeps in-frame clones, though not all of them. The sample shows 600,000 or so clones, 80% to 90% of them seen only once. Separately, the same data were catalogued under a study of human thymus T cells.

Sequencing input: thymocytes. Source of these receptors: a boy in the first two years of life with a congenital heart defect.

V gene TRBV6-5 combines with J gene TRBJ2-3; D unresolved. The CDR3 loop spans 16 amino acids. The V gene's germline CDR1 is MNHEY and CDR2 SVGAGI. Trimming took off 0 bases at V and 0 bases at J, with 10 bases between the two ends. CDR3 in amino acids: CASSYSFALSTDTQYF. CDR3 DNA: TGTGCCAGCAGTTACTCGTTTGCGCTTAGCACAGATACGCAGTATTTT.

J is TRBJ1-4 and V is TRBV5-1; D is perhaps TRBD1 (6 bases). Trimming cost V 4 bases and J 5 bases, with 21 bases left between them. The CDR3 spans 17 residues. Germline-derived CDR1 and CDR2 are SGHRS and YFSETQ. The DNA of the CDR3 is TGCGCCAGCAGCCGAACCGGGACCCAGGGGCTCAATGAAAAACTGTTTTTT. Translated: CASSRTGTQGLNEKLFF.

The chain carries TRBV7-2 and TRBJ2-3, with 8 bases aligning to TRBD1. CDR1 SGHTA and CDR2 FQGNSA come from the germline V gene. V was clipped by 5 bases and J by 2 bases; unmatched bases: 12. The CDR3 length is 17 residues. This CDR3 reads CASSPLDRESVTDTQYF. The DNA of the CDR3 is TGTGCCAGCAGCCCATTGGACAGGGAGAGTGTCACAGATACGCAGTATTTT.

This rearrangement joins TRBV2 to TRBJ2-5; a possible D gene is TRBD1 (5 bases). The CDR3 covers 12 residues. Germline V CDR1 and CDR2: SNHLY, FYNNEI. V was shortened by 8 bases and J by 5 bases, with 12 bases between the two germline ends. CDR3 protein: CASARVGETQYF. CDR3 sequence (DNA): TGTGCCAGCGCCAGGGTAGGGGAGACCCAGTACTTC.

V and J are TRBV6-6 and TRBJ2-1; a possible D gene is TRBD1 (5 bases). The CDR3 is made up of 12 amino acids. Germline V gene data show CDR1 as MNHNY and CDR2 as SVGAGI (reference sequence). V lost 2 bases and J 6 bases, leaving 5 bases between the germline ends. The DNA of the CDR3 is TGTGCCAGCAGTTACGGGGCCAATGAGCAGTTCTTC. Translating it yields CASSYGANEQFF.

This clone was counted a single time. The V gene is TRBV27, the J gene TRBJ2-1; TRBD1 aligns across 7 bases. The CDR3 has 13 amino acids. Per the germline V gene, CDR1 is MNHEY and CDR2 is SMNVEV (reference sequence). V lost 0 bases and J lost 7; bases outside the gene matches: 0. The DNA for the CDR3 is TGTGCCAGCAGTTTATCGACAGGGAATGAGCAGTTCTTC. Protein sequence: CASSLSTGNEQFF.

The J gene is TRBJ2-3, the V gene TRBV5-1, with 9 bases matching TRBD1. The CDR3 spans 17 residues. The germline gives CDR1 SGHRS, CDR2 YFSETQ. The V segment lost 0 bases and the J segment 0 bases; nucleotides outside the gene matches: 5. The DNA of the CDR3 is TGCGCCAGCAGCTTGGCTTACAGGGGGCCTAGCACAGATACGCAGTATTTT. Translated, it gives CASSLAYRGPSTDTQYF.

The chain recombines TRBV4-3 with TRBJ1-3; a possible D gene is TRBD1 (5 bases). The CDR3 contains 17 residues. Germline CDR1 is LGHNA and CDR2 is YSLEER. The V gene lost 3 bases and the J gene lost 0 bases, with 15 bases spanning the gap. The chain's CDR3 is CASSQGFGQSSGNTIYF. The CDR3 coding sequence is TGCGCCAGCAGCCAGGGATTCGGACAAAGCTCTGGAAACACCATATATTTT.

V and J are TRBV27 and TRBJ2-1; 12 nucleotides line up with TRBD2. The CDR3 extends over 15 amino acids. Germline CDR1 MNHEY, CDR2 SMNVEV (reference sequence). V shed 6 bases and J 9 bases; nucleotides not matched to a gene: 9. In DNA form, the CDR3 reads TGTGCCAGCAGGGAAAACCTAGCGGGAGGGTCTGAGCAGTTCTTC. This codes for CASRENLAGGSEQFF.

The chain couples TRBV4-1 to TRBJ1-2; D perhaps matches TRBD1 (6 bases). CDR1 is MGHRA, CDR2 YSYEKL, per germline. With 1 base removed from V and 2 bases from J, the gap between germline ends came to 17 bases. There are 17 residues in the CDR3. The CDR3 loop is CASSQGRGGKPNYGYTF. CDR3 nucleotide sequence: TGCGCCAGCAGCCAAGGGCGAGGGGGAAAGCCCAACTATGGCTACACCTTC.

Only one count was recorded for this clone. The V and J genes are TRBV15 and TRBJ1-2, with TRBD1 identical over 8 bases. The CDR3 has 14 amino acids. J was trimmed by 2 bases and V by 1 base; bases with no gene match: 0. CDR1 and CDR2 from the germline V gene are LNHNV and YYDKDF (reference sequence). CDR3 region: CATSRGDRNYGYTF. Here the CDR3 DNA reads TGTGCCACCAGCAGAGGGGACAGGAACTATGGCTACACCTTC.

J is TRBJ2-3 and V is TRBV7-6; possibly TRBD2 for D (6 bases). Germline CDR1 SGHVS, CDR2 FNYEAQ. CDR3 size: 15 residues. V was shortened by 5 bases and J by 5 bases, with 17 bases between the two germline ends. In DNA form, the CDR3 reads TGTGCCAGCAGCCCGGGGATACCCGGGAGAGATACGCAGTATTTT. Its translation is CASSPGIPGRDTQYF.

V and J are TRBV28 and TRBJ1-5; 8 positions agree with TRBD1. There are 16 residues in the CDR3. Trimming cost V 0 bases and J 6 bases; bases outside gene matches: 7. Germline V CDR1 and CDR2: MDHEN, SYDVKM. The CDR3 reads CASSLCVGQGRQPQHF. CDR3 in DNA: TGTGCCAGCAGTTTATGCGTTGGACAGGGCCGTCAGCCCCAGCATTTT.

This chain links TRBV5-4 with TRBJ2-5, with D possibly TRBD1 on 5 matching bases. The CDR3 length is 13 residues. V lost 5 bases, J lost 3 bases, and 11 bases lay in between. Germline CDR1 reads SGHNT; CDR2 reads YYREEE (reference sequence). CDR3 DNA sequence: TGTGCCAGCAGGAGCCTCAGGGAAGAGACCCAGTACTTC. This translates into CASRSLREETQYF.

The chain links TRBV21-1 to TRBJ2-1; no check of the table's D call, TRBD2, against the DNA was made. TRBV21-1 is labeled a pseudogene. The CDR3 extends over 18 amino acids. Written as DNA, the CDR3 is TGTGCCAGCAGGAAAGGTGGCGGGAGGCCTAGCTCCTACAATGAGCAGTTCTTC. It encodes CASRKGGGRPSSYNEQFF.

This rearrangement joins TRBV28 to TRBJ2-7; 9 bases fit TRBD1. Losses at the gene ends were 2 bases for V and 5 bases for J; bases not matched to a gene: 4. CDR1 and CDR2 from the germline V gene are MDHEN and SYDVKM. CDR3 length equals 14 residues. The CDR3 loop is CASSLRQGGNEQYF. The CDR3 DNA sequence: TGTGCCAGCAGTTTAAGACAGGGGGGGAACGAGCAGTACTTC.

The CDR3 DNA is TGCAGCGTTGAGAGGCGGCTAGCGGGAGTAGTAGATACGCAGTATTTT. This sequence encodes CSVERRLAGVVDTQYF. The chain recombines TRBV29-1 with TRBJ2-3, with 10 nucleotides matching TRBD2. The V gene end was trimmed by 3 bases and the J gene end by 5 bases; junction bases not matched to a gene: 11. This CDR3 is 16 amino acids long. Germline-derived CDR1 and CDR2 are SQVTM and ANQGSEA.

The V gene is TRBV25-1, the J gene TRBJ2-3; 8 bases line up with TRBD1. Unmatched junction bases numbered 8, after V lost 6 bases and J lost 0 bases. Germline V gene lookup returns CDR1 MGHDK and CDR2 SYGVNS. This CDR3 is 16 amino acids long. The CDR3 DNA reads as TGTGCCAGCAGAGATGGACAGGGCGCTAGCACAGATACGCAGTATTTT. It encodes CASRDGQGASTDTQYF.

CDR3 nucleotides: TGTGCCAGCAGCAAAGCGGGCCGAAGGACTAGCGGGAGTGTCAATGAGCAGTTCTTC. Protein: CASSKAGRRTSGSVNEQFF. The rearrangement uses TRBV21-1 and TRBJ2-1; TRBD2, the table's D call, lacks a check against the DNA. TRBV21-1 is termed a pseudogene. The CDR3 consists of 19 residues.

The chain uses TRBV5-6 and TRBJ2-6; D possibly corresponds to TRBD1 (5 bases). The V end lost 0 bases, the J end lost 0 bases, and 16 bases lay between the germline ends. The CDR3 covers 19 residues. In germline, CDR1 is SGHDT, CDR2 YYEEEE. As DNA, the CDR3 is TGTGCCAGCAGCTTGGATCACGGCAGGGAAAGCTCTGGGGCCAACGTCCTGACTTTC. Residues: CASSLDHGRESSGANVLTF.